These T cell receptor beta chains were read from a single sample in a study of blood T cell repertoires in COVID-19. Some clones are missing from TCRdb's copy, which holds only in-frame ones; the method was immunoSEQ multiplex PCR. The sample contains 75,000 to 90,000 clones, 75% to 90% of which appear only once. Sequences were obtained from peripheral blood. These receptors originate from a woman in her 70s with acute or convalescent COVID-19. Both conserved end residues are part of each CDR3. Each record gives: D gene, clone size, V gene, J gene, CDR3 length, CDR3 protein, CDR3 DNA. D genes are given only for firm matches. Size is omitted from some rows. Given values are once, few, many or a class for expanded clones.

>.|.|TRBV3-1/TRBV3-2|TRBJ2-2|14
CASSPMTSTGELFF
TGTGCCAGCAGCCCTATGACAAGCACCGGGGAGCTGTTTTTT
>.|few|TRBV2|TRBJ1-2|15
CASTTLTYPNYGYTF
TGTGCCAGCACCACATTGACATATCCTAACTATGGCTACACCTTC
>TRBD1|.|TRBV10-3|TRBJ1-1|14
CAIRPDRGGTEAFF
TGTGCCATCAGGCCGGACAGGGGGGGGACTGAAGCTTTCTTT
>.|few|TRBV9|TRBJ1-2|15
CASSPRVPGGYGYTF
TGTGCCAGCAGCCCGCGGGTCCCCGGCGGCTATGGCTACACCTTC
>.|.|TRBV4-2|TRBJ1-1|13
CASRPYLNTEAFF
TGTGCCAGCAGACCCTATCTGAACACTGAAGCTTTCTTT
>TRBD1|.|TRBV18|TRBJ1-1|14
CASSPWTGDTEAFF
TGTGCCAGCTCACCTTGGACAGGGGACACTGAAGCTTTCTTT
>.|.|TRBV6-5|TRBJ1-3|13
CASRGHRGNTIYF
TGTGCCAGCAGGGGACACCGGGGAAACACCATATATTTT
>.|.|TRBV20-1|TRBJ1-5|11
CSARKEQPQHF
TGCAGTGCTAGGAAAGAGCAGCCCCAGCATTTT
>.|.|TRBV19|TRBJ2-4|15
CASSLTGLAKNIQYF
TGTGCCAGTAGTCTTACAGGCTTAGCCAAAAACATTCAGTACTTC
>TRBD2|.|TRBV7-8|TRBJ2-5|15
CASSLTSGGGETQYF
TGTGCCAGCAGCTTGACTAGCGGGGGTGGGGAGACCCAGTACTTC
>TRBD1|.|TRBV27|TRBJ1-1|18
CASSLSGQGDGRGTEAFF
TGTGCCAGCAGTTTGTCGGGACAGGGGGATGGCCGCGGCACTGAAGCTTTCTTT
>.|.|TRBV4-1|TRBJ1-2|16
CASSQEVGQTNYGYTF
TGCGCCAGCAGCCAAGAAGTAGGACAGACTAACTATGGCTACACCTTC
>TRBD1|.|TRBV7-2|TRBJ1-4|13
CASRMTGSEKLFF
TGTGCCAGCAGGATGACAGGGAGCGAAAAACTGTTTTTT
>TRBD1|.|TRBV4-1|TRBJ1-2|18
CASSQGESGTGIYYGYTF
TGCGCCAGCAGCCAAGGGGAGAGCGGGACAGGGATTTACTATGGCTACACCTTC
>.|.|TRBV7-2|TRBJ2-7|17
CASSTNAPGLAGYEQYF
TGTGCCAGCAGCACTAACGCCCCGGGACTGGCCGGCTACGAGCAGTACTTC
>TRBD1|.|TRBV7-2|TRBJ1-1|15
CASSARQGWNTEAFF
TGTGCCAGCAGCGCCAGACAGGGGTGGAACACTGAAGCTTTCTTT
>TRBD2|.|TRBV10-2|TRBJ2-5|15
CANTTSGGAGETQYF
TGCGCCAACACGACTAGCGGGGGGGCTGGGGAGACCCAGTACTTC
>.|.|TRBV4-1|TRBJ2-3|15
CASKAIIGGTDTQYF
TGCGCCAGCAAGGCGATCATAGGGGGTACAGATACGCAGTATTTT